The 8 T cell receptor beta chains reported below all come from one sample, sequenced in a study of beta chain features in type 1 diabetes. Overall study results and limits: Type 1 diabetes patients had TCRB CDR3s that were shorter (moderately but significantly so) in all four CD4+ subsets.

Their specific antigens are unknown. Expressed TCRB transcripts were sequenced after all isolated RNA was converted to cDNA. Profiling relied on immunoSEQ multiplex PCR, and the TCRdb table lists in-frame clones only, not all of them. This table has some 660,000 clones, more than 12% appearing once. The sequenced sample was naive CD4+ T cells from blood. The source is a man younger than 35 with type 1 diabetes.

The rearrangement joins TRBV5-4 to TRBJ2-1, with 8 bases matching TRBD2. Trimming removed 5 bases from V and 8 bases from J; junction bases left unmatched: 6. This CDR3 region has 13 residues. Germline loops: CDR1 SGHNT, CDR2 YYREEE (reference sequence). The CDR3 DNA reads TGTGCCAGCAGTTACCCCGGGGGGGATGAGCAGTTCTTC. It codes for CASSYPGGDEQFF.

In regard to this clone: This clone may be a read error of a much larger clone one base away. This chain connects TRBV6-5 to TRBJ2-5; D is uncertain. Trimming stripped 2 bases from V and 3 bases from J, with 1 base between. The germline V gene has CDR1 MNHEY and CDR2 SVGAGI. This CDR3 comprises 11 residues. In DNA, the CDR3 is TGTGCCAGCAGTTACAAAGAGACCCAGTACTTC. Its translation: CASSYKETQYF.

This clone has more than one count but fewer than ten. The rearrangement joins TRBV14 to TRBJ2-1, with TRBD2 matching 10 bases. V was clipped by 0 bases and J by 4 bases; unmatched bases: 3. The CDR3 is made up of 16 amino acids. The germline CDR1 and CDR2 sequences are SGHDN and FVKESK. The CDR3 coding sequence is TGTGCCAGCAGCCAAGACCGGACTAGCGGATACAATGAGCAGTTCTTC. This translates into CASSQDRTSGYNEQFF.

The chain couples TRBV4-3 to TRBJ1-4; D remains ambiguous. Germline CDR1 reads LGHNA; CDR2 reads YSLEER. The CDR3 has 15 amino acids. V dropped 4 bases and J dropped 5 bases, with 14 bases sitting between them. CDR3 sequence reads: CASSLRLLINEKLFF. DNA of the CDR3: TGCGCCAGCAGCCTCCGGTTGCTCATCAATGAAAAACTGTTTTTT.

This clone was counted only a few times. The chain is built from TRBV5-1 and TRBJ2-7; tentative D call: TRBD1 (6 bases). CDR1 and CDR2 (germline): SGHRS, YFSETQ. The CDR3 has 15 amino acids. V lost 3 bases to trimming and J lost 2 bases, with 15 bases between them. The DNA for the CDR3 is TGCGCCAGCAGCTCAATCACAGGGAGCCCCTACGAGCAGTACTTC. Amino acids: CASSSITGSPYEQYF.

V usage is TRBV11-1 and J usage is TRBJ2-7; a weak D match, TRBD1 (5 bases). The CDR3 consists of 14 residues. The V end was cut by 3 bases, the J end by 3 bases, with 12 bases between. In germline, CDR1 is SGHAT, CDR2 FQDESV (reference sequence). CDR3 sequence reads: CASSLRQFLYEQYF. DNA for the CDR3: TGTGCCAGCAGCTTGCGACAGTTTCTCTACGAGCAGTACTTC.

This clone has a handful of counts. This same CDR3 is encoded by further DNA sequences in the sample. The chain couples TRBV18 to TRBJ1-1; D unclear. Trimming took 3 bases from V and 3 from J, leaving 8 bases between them. Germline V gene lookup returns CDR1 KGHSH and CDR2 LQKENI. The CDR3 consists of 13 residues. CDR3 DNA: TGTGCCAGCTCACCGGGGTTGGACACTGAAGCTTTCTTT. This encodes CASSPGLDTEAFF.

This CDR3 is CASRPGTGMLNEQFF. CDR3 in DNA: TGTGCCAGCAGGCCCGGGACAGGGATGCTCAATGAGCAGTTCTTC. The chain uses TRBV6-5 and TRBJ2-1; 9 positions agree with TRBD1. Germline lookup yields CDR1 MNHEY and CDR2 SVGAGI. V shed 6 bases and J 6 bases; nucleotides not matched to a gene: 9. This CDR3 is built from 15 residues.